A selection of T cell receptor beta chains follows, all from one sample in a study of regulatory T cells in long-lasting Graves disease. TCRdb reprocessed the multiplex PCR reads via MiXCR and lists one record per CDR3 protein. Of about 540,000 distinct CDR3 sequences listed, 13% are singletons. These sequences were also reported in another study, on T cells in Graves' hyperthyroidism and ophthalmopathy.

The source was peripheral blood mononuclear cells (PBMCs), collected at new diagnosis, from a patient treated with antithyroid drugs. These receptor sequences come from a man aged 30-40 years with Graves disease. Each CDR3 is given with its conserved first and last residue. The D gene is left open where the match is weak. Rows may omit the clone size; those that give it use once, few, many or a size class.

V gene: TRBV12-3/TRBV12-4
D gene: NA
clone size: many
J gene: TRBJ1-1
CDR3 protein: CASSPGGGEAFF
CDR3 DNA: TGTGCCAGCAGTCCAGGTGGGGGTGAAGCTTTCTTT

V gene: TRBV3-1
D gene: TRBD2
clone size: NA
J gene: TRBJ2-7
CDR3 protein: CASSQDSLAGVGSYEQYF
CDR3 DNA: TGTGCCAGCAGCCAAGATTCGCTAGCGGGAGTGGGCTCCTACGAGCAGTACTTC

V gene: TRBV20-1
D gene: NA
clone size: many
J gene: TRBJ1-1
CDR3 protein: CSGVRGAEAFF
CDR3 DNA: TGCAGTGGAGTTCGGGGCGCTGAAGCTTTCTTT

V gene: TRBV29-1
D gene: NA
clone size: few
J gene: TRBJ1-2
CDR3 protein: CSVEDGKGVGYTF
CDR3 DNA: TGCAGCGTTGAAGATGGTAAAGGTGTGGGCTACACCTTC

V gene: TRBV3-1
D gene: NA
clone size: NA
J gene: TRBJ2-1
CDR3 protein: CASSQVLNTRRISF
CDR3 DNA: TGTGCCAGCAGCCAAGTCCTAAATACTAGACGCATATCCTTC

V gene: TRBV19
D gene: NA
clone size: NA
J gene: TRBJ1-5
CDR3 protein: CASGITGLTYSYSNQPQHF
CDR3 DNA: TGTGCCAGTGGTATCACCGGGCTTACCTATTCGTATAGCAATCAGCCCCAGCATTTT

V gene: TRBV24-1
D gene: TRBD1
clone size: many
J gene: TRBJ2-3
CDR3 protein: CATSDWGQGSDTQYF
CDR3 DNA: TGTGCCACCAGTGATTGGGGACAGGGATCAGATACGCAGTATTTT

V gene: TRBV20-1
D gene: NA
clone size: NA
J gene: TRBJ2-1
CDR3 protein: CSARGGFSKEQFF
CDR3 DNA: TGCAGTGCTAGAGGCGGCTTTTCTAAGGAGCAGTTCTTC

V gene: TRBV20-1
D gene: NA
clone size: NA
J gene: TRBJ2-2
CDR3 protein: CSAGSGVLTSGELFF
CDR3 DNA: TGCAGTGCCGGTAGCGGAGTCCTAACAAGCGGGGAGCTGTTTTTT

V gene: TRBV11-2
D gene: NA
clone size: many
J gene: TRBJ2-1
CDR3 protein: CASSLVRVNINEQFF
CDR3 DNA: TGTGCCAGCAGCTTAGTACGGGTAAACATTAATGAGCAGTTCTTC

V gene: TRBV12-3/TRBV12-4
D gene: NA
clone size: many
J gene: TRBJ1-2
CDR3 protein: CASSFLGVNYGYTF
CDR3 DNA: TGTGCCAGCAGTTTTTTGGGGGTTAACTATGGCTACACCTTC

V gene: TRBV6-9
D gene: NA
clone size: NA
J gene: TRBJ2-7
CDR3 protein: CASSSTQVEQYF
CDR3 DNA: TGTGCCAGCAGTTCAACCCAGGTCGAGCAGTACTTC